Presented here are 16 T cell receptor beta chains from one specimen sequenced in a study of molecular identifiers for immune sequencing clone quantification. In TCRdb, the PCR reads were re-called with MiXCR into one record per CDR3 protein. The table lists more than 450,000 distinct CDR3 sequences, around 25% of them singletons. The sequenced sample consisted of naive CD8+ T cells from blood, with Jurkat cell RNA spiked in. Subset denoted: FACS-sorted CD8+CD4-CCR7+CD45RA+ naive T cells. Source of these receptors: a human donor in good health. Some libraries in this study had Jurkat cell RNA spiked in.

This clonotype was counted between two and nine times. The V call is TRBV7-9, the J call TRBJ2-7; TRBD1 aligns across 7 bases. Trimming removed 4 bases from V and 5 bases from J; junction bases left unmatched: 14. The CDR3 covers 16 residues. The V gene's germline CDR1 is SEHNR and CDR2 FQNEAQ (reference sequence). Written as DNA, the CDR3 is TGTGCCAGCAGCTCCGGACAGGCCGGTTTCGTCCACGAGCAGTACTTC. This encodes CASSSGQAGFVHEQYF. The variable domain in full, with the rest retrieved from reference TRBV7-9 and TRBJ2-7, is DTGVSQNPRHKITKRGQNVTFRCDPISEHNRLYWYRQTLGQGPEFLTYFQNEAQLEKSRLLSDRFSAERPKGSFSTLEIQRTEQGDSAMYLCASSSGQAGFVHEQYFGPGTRLTVT.

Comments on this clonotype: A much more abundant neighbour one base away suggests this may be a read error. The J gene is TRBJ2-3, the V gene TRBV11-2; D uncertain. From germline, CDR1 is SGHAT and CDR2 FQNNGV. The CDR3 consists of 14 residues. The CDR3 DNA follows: TGTGCCAGCGGCTTCCCTAGTCTCACAGATACGCAGTATTTT. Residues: CASGFPSLTDTQYF.

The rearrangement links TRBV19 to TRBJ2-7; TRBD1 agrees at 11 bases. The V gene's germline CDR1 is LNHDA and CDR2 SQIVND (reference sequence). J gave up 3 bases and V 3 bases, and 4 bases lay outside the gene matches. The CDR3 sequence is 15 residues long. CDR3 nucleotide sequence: TGTGCCAGTAGTATTGGACAGGGGGCCCACTACGAGCAGTACTTC. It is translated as CASSIGQGAHYEQYF. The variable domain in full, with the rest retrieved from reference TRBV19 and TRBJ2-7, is DGGITQSPKYLFRKEGQNVTLSCEQNLNHDAMYWYRQDPGQGLRLIYYSQIVNDFQKGDIAEGYSVSREKKESFPLTVTSAQKNPTAFYLCASSIGQGAHYEQYFGPGTRLTVT.

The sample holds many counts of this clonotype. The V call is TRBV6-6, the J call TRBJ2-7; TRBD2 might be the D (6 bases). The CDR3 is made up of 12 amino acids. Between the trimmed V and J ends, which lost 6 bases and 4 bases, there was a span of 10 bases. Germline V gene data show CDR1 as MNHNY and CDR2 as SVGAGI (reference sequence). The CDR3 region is CASRPGAYEQYF. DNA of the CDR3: TGTGCCAGCAGACCGGGAGCGTACGAGCAGTACTTC.

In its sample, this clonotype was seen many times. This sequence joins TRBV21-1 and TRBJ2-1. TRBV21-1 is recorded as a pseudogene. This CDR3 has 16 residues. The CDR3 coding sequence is TGTGCCAGCAGTCACGGGTCCGGAACCGCCTACAATGAGCAGTTCTTC. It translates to CASSHGSGTAYNEQFF.

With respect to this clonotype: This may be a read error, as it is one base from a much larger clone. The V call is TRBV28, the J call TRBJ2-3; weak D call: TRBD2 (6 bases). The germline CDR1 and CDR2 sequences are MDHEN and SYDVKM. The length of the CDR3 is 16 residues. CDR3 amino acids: CASSPMGATSTDMQYF. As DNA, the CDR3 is TGTGCCAGCAGCCCGATGGGCGCTACTAGCACAGATATGCAGTATTTT. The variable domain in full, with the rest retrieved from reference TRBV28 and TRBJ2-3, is DVKVTQSSRYLVKRTGEKVFLECVQDMDHENMFWYRQDPGLGLRLIYFSYDVKMKEKGDIPEGYSVSREKKERFSLILESASTNQTSMYLCASSPMGATSTDMQYFGPGTRLTVL.

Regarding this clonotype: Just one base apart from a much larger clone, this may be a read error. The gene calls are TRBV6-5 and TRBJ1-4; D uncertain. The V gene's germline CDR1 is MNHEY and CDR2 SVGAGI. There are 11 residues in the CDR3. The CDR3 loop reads CASSERENLFF. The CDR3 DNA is TGTGCCAGCAGTGAAAGGGAAAATCTGTTTTTT.

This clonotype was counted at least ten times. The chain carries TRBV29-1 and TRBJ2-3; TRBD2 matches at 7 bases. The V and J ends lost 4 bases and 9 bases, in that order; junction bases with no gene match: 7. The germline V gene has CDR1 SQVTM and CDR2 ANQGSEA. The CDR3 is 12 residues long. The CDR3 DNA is TGCAGCGTTGGGGATTTCGGGAGGACGCAGTATTTT. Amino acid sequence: CSVGDFGRTQYF.

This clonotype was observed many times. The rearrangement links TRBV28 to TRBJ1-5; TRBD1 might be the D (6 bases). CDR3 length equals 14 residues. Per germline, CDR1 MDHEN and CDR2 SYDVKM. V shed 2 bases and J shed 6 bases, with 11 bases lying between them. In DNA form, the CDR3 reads TGTGCCAGCAGTTTAAGGGGAGGGGGTCAGCCCCAGCATTTT. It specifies CASSLRGGGQPQHF.

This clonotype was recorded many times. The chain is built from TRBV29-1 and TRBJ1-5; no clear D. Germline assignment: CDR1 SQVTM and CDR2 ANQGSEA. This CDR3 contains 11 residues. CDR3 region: CRSTSNQPQHF. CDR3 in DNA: TGCAGGAGCACAAGCAATCAGCCCCAGCATTTT.

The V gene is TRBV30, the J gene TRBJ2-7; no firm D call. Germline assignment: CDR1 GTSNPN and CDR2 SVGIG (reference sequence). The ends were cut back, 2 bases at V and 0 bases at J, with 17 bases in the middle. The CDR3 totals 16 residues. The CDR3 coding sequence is TGTGCCTGGAGTCTTCGGTTGGCGGATCGCTCCTACGAGCAGTACTTC. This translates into CAWSLRLADRSYEQYF. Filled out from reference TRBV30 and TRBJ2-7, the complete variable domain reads SQTIHQWPATLVQPVGSPLSLECTVEGTSNPNLYWYRQAAGRGLQLLFYSVGIGQISSEVPQNLSASRPQDRQFILSSKKLLLSDSGFYLCAWSLRLADRSYEQYFGPGTRLTVT.

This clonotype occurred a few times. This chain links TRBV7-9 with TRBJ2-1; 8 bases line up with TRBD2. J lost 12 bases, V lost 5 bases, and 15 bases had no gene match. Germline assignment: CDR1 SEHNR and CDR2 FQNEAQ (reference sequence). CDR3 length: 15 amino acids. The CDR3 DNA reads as TGTGCCAGCAGCCACCCCGCCAATCCCCTAGCGGGGCAGTTCTTC. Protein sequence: CASSHPANPLAGQFF.

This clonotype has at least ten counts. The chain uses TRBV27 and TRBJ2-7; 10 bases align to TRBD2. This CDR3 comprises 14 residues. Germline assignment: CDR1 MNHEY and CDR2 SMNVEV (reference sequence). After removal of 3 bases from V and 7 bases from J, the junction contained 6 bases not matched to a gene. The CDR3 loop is CASSLLAGAPEQYF. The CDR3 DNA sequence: TGTGCCAGCAGTTTGCTAGCGGGAGCCCCGGAGCAGTACTTC.

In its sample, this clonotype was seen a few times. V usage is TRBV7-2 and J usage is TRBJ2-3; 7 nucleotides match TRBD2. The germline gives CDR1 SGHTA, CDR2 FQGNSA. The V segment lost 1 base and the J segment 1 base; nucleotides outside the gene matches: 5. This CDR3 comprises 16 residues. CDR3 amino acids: CASSLGILAGTDTQYF. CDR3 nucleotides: TGTGCCAGCAGCTTAGGGATTCTAGCGGGCACAGATACGCAGTATTTT.

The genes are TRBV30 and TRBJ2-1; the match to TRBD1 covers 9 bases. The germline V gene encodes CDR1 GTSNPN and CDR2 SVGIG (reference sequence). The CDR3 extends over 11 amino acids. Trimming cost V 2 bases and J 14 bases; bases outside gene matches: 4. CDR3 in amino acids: CAWSPGQGKFF. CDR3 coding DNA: TGTGCCTGGAGTCCGGGACAGGGCAAGTTCTTC. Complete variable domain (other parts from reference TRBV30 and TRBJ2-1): SQTIHQWPATLVQPVGSPLSLECTVEGTSNPNLYWYRQAAGRGLQLLFYSVGIGQISSEVPQNLSASRPQDRQFILSSKKLLLSDSGFYLCAWSPGQGKFFGPGTRLTVL.

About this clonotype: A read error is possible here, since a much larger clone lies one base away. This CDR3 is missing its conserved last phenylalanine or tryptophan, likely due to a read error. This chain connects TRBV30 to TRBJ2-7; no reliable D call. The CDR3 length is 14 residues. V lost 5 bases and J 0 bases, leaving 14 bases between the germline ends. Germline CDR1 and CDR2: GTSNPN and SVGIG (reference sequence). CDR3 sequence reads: CAWGRTASSYEQYL. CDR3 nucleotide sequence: TGTGCCTGGGGCAGGACGGCGAGCTCCTACGAGCAGTACCTC.